These T cell receptor beta chains were read from a single sample in a study of blood T cell repertoires in COVID-19. This table comes from immunoSEQ multiplex PCR, and its TCRdb copy is limited to in-frame clones, with some not included. The repertoire includes approximately 450,000 clones, more than 85% of them detected once, and around 4.4% sits in the top ten. Sequenced input: peripheral blood. The source of these receptors is a woman aged 30 to 39 with acute or convalescent COVID-19. CDR3s include the opening cysteine and the closing phenylalanine or tryptophan. A D gene is named only where the DNA matches it firmly. Clone size is stated in some rows and not others, as once, few, many or a class when expanded.

TGTGCCAGCCGAGACAGGATCAATCAGCCCCAGCATTTT	CASRDRINQPQHF	NA	TRBV6-5	TRBJ1-5	NA
TGTGCCAGCGGAGTGGGCACTGAAGCTTTCTTT	CASGVGTEAFF	NA	TRBV25-1	TRBJ1-1	NA
TGCGCCAGCAGTATAAGGGGGTTCGACGAGCAGTACTTC	CASSIRGFDEQYF	NA	TRBV5-1	TRBJ2-7	NA
TGTGCCAGCAGTTTATCGGGAGTCTCTGGGGCCAACGTCCTGACTTTC	CASSLSGVSGANVLTF	NA	TRBV27	TRBJ2-6	NA
TGTGCCAGCAGTTTAGGGACTGGATCGAACACCGGGGAGCTGTTTTTT	CASSLGTGSNTGELFF	NA	TRBV27	TRBJ2-2	NA
TGCGCCAGCAGCCAAGACCCAGCGGGGGGGATATACAATGAGCAGTTCTTC	CASSQDPAGGIYNEQFF	NA	TRBV4-1	TRBJ2-1	TRBD2
TGTGCCAGCAGCTTGCAAATCGGCAGGGGGCGATCCTATGGCTACACCTTC	CASSLQIGRGRSYGYTF	NA	TRBV5-4	TRBJ1-2	TRBD1
TGTGCCAGCAGTTACTCGAGTCTGTCCTCTCGCTACGAGCAGTACTTC	CASSYSSLSSRYEQYF	NA	TRBV6-5	TRBJ2-7	NA
TGTGCCAGCAGCGTAGATTCTAGCGGCTACAATGAGCAGTTCTTC	CASSVDSSGYNEQFF	once	TRBV9	TRBJ2-1	TRBD2
TGCGCCAGCAGCCGGGAGACTCCACCGTCGGTGTTCTTC	CASSRETPPSVFF	NA	TRBV4-1	TRBJ2-1	NA
TGTGCCAGCAGCCAAGATATTAGGACTAGCGGGGGAAGCTCCTACGAGCAGTACTTC	CASSQDIRTSGGSSYEQYF	NA	TRBV3-1/TRBV3-2	TRBJ2-7	TRBD2
TGTGCCACCCAACTAGGGATCTCGTACGGAAACACCATATATTTT	CATQLGISYGNTIYF	NA	TRBV6-5	TRBJ1-3	NA
TGTGCCAGCAGCCAGGGGAGGGCCTACACAGATACGCAGTATTTT	CASSQGRAYTDTQYF	NA	TRBV3-1/TRBV3-2	TRBJ2-3	TRBD2
TGTGCCAGCTCCCTGGACAGCTGGAACTATGGCTACACCTTC	CASSLDSWNYGYTF	NA	TRBV5-8	TRBJ1-2	NA
TGCGCCAGCAGCCAAGCTACAGGGTCAGATACGCAGTATTTT	CASSQATGSDTQYF	NA	TRBV4-1	TRBJ2-3	NA
TGTGCCAGCAGCCTCATTCGGGGGGACCAGTACTTC	CASSLIRGDQYF	NA	TRBV13	TRBJ2-5	TRBD2
TGTGCCAGCAGCAGAAACAGACCCGGACAGGGGAGTAATTCACCCCTCCACTTT	CASSRNRPGQGSNSPLHF	few	TRBV7-8	TRBJ1-6	TRBD1
TGTGCCAGCAGCTTCTTGGACAGGACACAAGAGACCCAGTACTTC	CASSFLDRTQETQYF	NA	TRBV7-9	TRBJ2-5	TRBD1
TGTGCCACGTCGCAGGGGGCAAACACCGGGGAGCTGTTTTTT	CATSQGANTGELFF	once	TRBV10-3	TRBJ2-2	TRBD1
TGTGCCAGCAGCCCGGACAGCTACAATGAGCAGTTCTTC	CASSPDSYNEQFF	NA	TRBV6-6	TRBJ2-1	NA
TGTGCCACCAGTGAACCCGACAATCAGTGCGAGTGCGAGCAGTACTTC	CATSEPDNQCECEQYF	NA	TRBV24-1	TRBJ2-7	NA
TGTGCCAGCAGCCAACATAAGGACAGTAACTATGGCTACACCTTC	CASSQHKDSNYGYTF	NA	TRBV3-1/TRBV3-2	TRBJ1-2	NA
TGTGCCAGCAGTTCCTACTTGGGGGTCCCGGGACAGACTAGCTCTGGGGCCAACGTCCTGACTTTC	CASSSYLGVPGQTSSGANVLTF	NA	TRBV28	TRBJ2-6	NA
TGTGCCAGCAGCGGCAGGGGGTCGCAGTATTTT	CASSGRGSQYF	NA	TRBV27	TRBJ2-3	TRBD1
TGTGCCAGCAGTTCACCCCCCGAGTCAGGGCCCTACGAGCAGTACTTC	CASSSPPESGPYEQYF	NA	TRBV27	TRBJ2-7	NA
TGTGCCAGCAGTTATACCTACGAGCAGTACTTC	CASSYTYEQYF	NA	TRBV6-2/TRBV6-3	TRBJ2-7	NA
TGTGCCAGGGCGACTCGGGGACCCGGGGGAAAACTGTTTTTT	CARATRGPGGKLFF	NA	TRBV7-2	TRBJ1-4	NA
TGTGCCAGCAGGTACGGAGATTTAAATCAGCCCCAGCATTTT	CASRYGDLNQPQHF	few	TRBV2	TRBJ1-5	NA
TGTGCCAGCAGTGTAAGGACTAGACGGCATGAGACCCAGTACTTC	CASSVRTRRHETQYF	NA	TRBV2	TRBJ2-5	TRBD2
TGTGCCAGTGGGATCAGGGGGAATAATTCACCCCTCCACTTT	CASGIRGNNSPLHF	NA	TRBV6-5	TRBJ1-6	TRBD1
TGTGCCAGCAGTTTGATCTCTCTAGCGGGGGGGTACAATGAGCAGTTCTTC	CASSLISLAGGYNEQFF	NA	TRBV28	TRBJ2-1	TRBD2
TGCGCCAGCAGCCGAGAGACGGGGGGCTACACCTTC	CASSRETGGYTF	NA	TRBV5-1	TRBJ1-2	NA
TGTGCCAGCAGCGCCCCATCCCGAGGTACGCAGTATTTT	CASSAPSRGTQYF	once	TRBV9	TRBJ2-3	NA
TGCGCCAGCAACCCCGGGACATTCTCCTACGAGCAGTACTTC	CASNPGTFSYEQYF	once	TRBV5-1	TRBJ2-7	NA
TGTGCCAGCAGTCGAGGGACTAGAGATACGCAGTATTTT	CASSRGTRDTQYF	NA	TRBV12-3/TRBV12-4	TRBJ2-3	TRBD2
TGCGCCAGCAGACAGGGGTTCTTTATGAACACTGAAGCTTTCTTT	CASRQGFFMNTEAFF	NA	TRBV4-1	TRBJ1-1	TRBD1
TGCAGCGTTGGACAGCCCTACAATGAGCAGTTCTTC	CSVGQPYNEQFF	NA	TRBV29-1	TRBJ2-1	NA